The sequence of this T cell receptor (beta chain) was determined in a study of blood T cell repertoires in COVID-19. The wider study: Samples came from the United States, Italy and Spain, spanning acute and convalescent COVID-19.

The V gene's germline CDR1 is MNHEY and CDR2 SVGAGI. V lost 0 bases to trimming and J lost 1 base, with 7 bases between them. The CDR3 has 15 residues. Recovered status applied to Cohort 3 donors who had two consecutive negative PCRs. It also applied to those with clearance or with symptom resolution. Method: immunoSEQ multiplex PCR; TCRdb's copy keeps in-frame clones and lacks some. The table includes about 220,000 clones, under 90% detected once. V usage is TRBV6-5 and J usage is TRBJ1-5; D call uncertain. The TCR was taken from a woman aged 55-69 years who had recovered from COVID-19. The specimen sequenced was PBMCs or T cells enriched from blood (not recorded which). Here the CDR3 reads CASSYSRVSNQPQHF. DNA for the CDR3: TGTGCCAGCAGTTACTCGAGGGTGAGCAATCAGCCCCAGCATTTT.